These 31 T cell receptor beta chains were all obtained from the same sample, sequenced in a study of cytomegalovirus exposure and HLA in healthy donors. PCR was performed using 60 Vbeta and 13 Jbeta primers. This table comes from immunoSEQ multiplex PCR, and its TCRdb copy is limited to in-frame clones, with some not included. The repertoire includes approximately 100,000 clones, 65% to 80% of them detected once, and 2.5% to 3.5% sits in the top ten. Material for sequencing was PBMCs. These receptors originate from a woman between 40 and 55 years old in good health and CMV-seronegative.

The chain has TRBV5-5 and TRBJ2-6, with D possibly matching TRBD1 (5 bases). This CDR3 has 15 amino acids. Between the trimmed V and J ends, which lost 6 bases and 0 bases, there was a span of 10 bases. Germline CDR1 SGHKS, CDR2 YYEKEE (reference sequence). The CDR3 nucleotides read TGTGCCAGCATACAGGATCCCTCTGGGGCCAACGTCCTGACTTTC. This sequence encodes CASIQDPSGANVLTF.

The rearrangement uses TRBV14 and TRBJ2-5, with D maybe TRBD2 (5 bases). CDR1 and CDR2 from the germline V gene are SGHDN and FVKESK. The CDR3 is 14 amino acids. The V gene lost 5 bases and the J gene lost 3 bases, with 13 bases spanning the gap. The CDR3 nucleotides read TGTGCCAGCAGCGGCCGGACTTACGAAGAGACCCAGTACTTC. Its translation: CASSGRTYEETQYF.

The chain combines TRBV28 with TRBJ1-2; weak D call: TRBD1 (6 bases). Per the germline V gene, CDR1 is MDHEN and CDR2 is SYDVKM. Between the trimmed V and J ends, which lost 6 bases and 1 base, there was a span of 18 bases. CDR3 length: 16 amino acids. This chain's CDR3 is CASRTSTGQVNYGYTF. DNA for the CDR3: TGTGCCAGCAGGACATCGACGGGACAAGTTAACTATGGCTACACCTTC.

The rearrangement links TRBV19 to TRBJ2-7; TRBD1 aligns across 8 bases. CDR3 length: 14 residues. Germline-derived CDR1 and CDR2 are LNHDA and SQIVND (reference sequence). V lost 4 bases and J lost 3; bases outside the gene matches: 5. The CDR3 DNA sequence: TGTGCCAGTAGTACCCTCGGACAGGGCTACGAGCAGTACTTC. Encoded protein: CASSTLGQGYEQYF. Combining the CDR3 with reference TRBV19 and TRBJ2-7 gives the whole variable domain DGGITQSPKYLFRKEGQNVTLSCEQNLNHDAMYWYRQDPGQGLRLIYYSQIVNDFQKGDIAEGYSVSREKKESFPLTVTSAQKNPTAFYLCASSTLGQGYEQYFGPGTRLTVT.

This clone occurred once. V usage is TRBV6-5 and J usage is TRBJ1-1, with D uncertain. The CDR3 covers 14 residues. Germline V gene data show CDR1 as MNHEY and CDR2 as SVGAGI. Trimming removed 2 bases from V and 2 bases from J, with 9 bases in between. CDR3: CASSYESPNTEAFF. CDR3 sequence (DNA): TGTGCCAGCAGTTACGAGAGTCCAAACACTGAAGCTTTCTTT.

About this clone itself: This CDR3 is also generated by other DNA sequences in the sample. This chain joins TRBV7-6 and TRBJ2-2; D possibly corresponds to TRBD2 (6 bases). The germline CDR1 and CDR2 sequences are SGHVS and FNYEAQ. V lost 3 bases and J lost 6, with 11 bases in between. The CDR3 is 14 amino acids. The CDR3 spells CASSFLGEAGELFF. CDR3 sequence (DNA): TGTGCCAGCAGCTTCTTGGGGGAGGCCGGGGAGCTGTTTTTT.

About this clone: Germline is not matched at one junction end, which may reflect a read error. The rearrangement links TRBV7-2 to TRBJ1-1; 9 bases are shared with TRBD1. Looked up from germline, CDR1 is SGHTA and CDR2 is FQGNSA. The CDR3 loop spans 16 amino acids. CDR3 DNA sequence: TGTGCCAGCACCCCGGCGGGACAGGGCGGGAGCACTGAAGCTTCCTTT. Amino acids: CASTPAGQGGSTEASF.

This clone has a handful of counts. The rearrangement links TRBV7-8 to TRBJ1-5, with unresolved D. CDR3 length: 14 amino acids. V lost 3 bases to trimming and J lost 9 bases, with 15 bases between them. Looked up from germline, CDR1 is SGHVS and CDR2 is FQNEAQ. The DNA of the CDR3 is TGTGCCAGCAGCTTTCAAGCAAGCGGTGGGCCCCAGCATTTT. Encoded protein: CASSFQASGGPQHF.

This clone was detected once. The genes are TRBV4-3 and TRBJ2-5, with D perhaps TRBD1 (6 bases). The CDR3 is 17 residues long. Between the trimmed V and J ends, which lost 4 bases and 4 bases, there was a span of 22 bases. Germline loops: CDR1 LGHNA, CDR2 YSLEER. The CDR3 spells CASSRRGTGHGAETQYF. The CDR3, as DNA: TGCGCCAGCAGCCGGCGTGGCACAGGGCATGGGGCAGAGACCCAGTACTTC.

CDR3 residues: CSVRAGGRADTQYF. The CDR3 DNA follows: TGCAGCGTCCGAGCTGGAGGGAGGGCAGATACGCAGTATTTT. J is TRBJ2-3 and V is TRBV29-1; 7 nucleotides match TRBD2. V trimming: 6 bases; J trimming: 4 bases; junction bases outside the gene matches: 10. The CDR3 totals 14 residues. CDR1 and CDR2 (germline): SQVTM, ANQGSEA.

The chain is built from TRBV5-4 and TRBJ1-6; 11 bases map to TRBD1. Trimming removed 3 bases from V and 0 bases from J; junction bases left unmatched: 2. CDR1 is SGHNT and CDR2 is YYREEE in the germline V gene (reference sequence). This CDR3 has 17 residues. In nucleotides, the CDR3 is TGTGCCAGCAGCTCCGGACAGGGGGCCTCCTATAATTCACCCCTCCACTTT. Its protein product is CASSSGQGASYNSPLHF.

V usage is TRBV5-4 and J usage is TRBJ2-1; D gene uncertain. CDR1 is SGHNT and CDR2 is YYREEE in the germline V gene (reference sequence). The ends were cut back, 2 bases at V and 9 bases at J, with 12 bases in the middle. The CDR3 length is 13 residues. The CDR3 spells CASSFYSRFEQFF. The CDR3 region has the DNA TGTGCCAGCAGCTTTTACAGTCGCTTTGAGCAGTTCTTC.

The chain has TRBV18 and TRBJ2-5; maybe TRBD2 (5 bases). V dropped 3 bases and J dropped 1 base, with 9 bases sitting between them. Germline CDR1 KGHSH, CDR2 LQKENI. The CDR3 runs to 14 residues. The CDR3 protein is CASSPSARQETQYF. The CDR3 coding sequence is TGTGCCAGCTCACCTAGCGCGCGCCAAGAGACCCAGTACTTC.

This CDR3 reads CASSLATGTQETQYF. The CDR3 nucleotides are TGTGCCAGCAGCTTAGCGACAGGCACCCAAGAGACCCAGTACTTC. V usage is TRBV7-9 and J usage is TRBJ2-5; D perhaps matches TRBD1 (6 bases). The CDR3 contains 15 residues. Germline CDR1 is SEHNR and CDR2 is FQNEAQ (reference sequence). Trimming took off 0 bases at V and 1 base at J, with 9 bases between the two ends.

V gene TRBV30 combines with J gene TRBJ1-5, with a tentative D call TRBD1 (6 bases). V dropped 3 bases and J dropped 5 bases, with 11 bases sitting between them. This CDR3 spans 13 amino acids. Germline V gene data show CDR1 as GTSNPN and CDR2 as SVGIG (reference sequence). In DNA form, the CDR3 reads TGTGCCTGGAGCACAGGGAGGGATCAGCCCCAGCATTTT. Translated: CAWSTGRDQPQHF.

The J gene is TRBJ1-2, the V gene TRBV19, with a weak D call TRBD1 (6 bases). V lost 3 bases, J lost 8 bases, and 16 bases lay in between. The CDR3 covers 14 residues. Looked up from germline, CDR1 is LNHDA and CDR2 is SQIVND (reference sequence). The CDR3 loop reads CASSIPGTTTGYTF. In DNA, the CDR3 is TGTGCCAGTAGTATCCCCGGGACAACCACGGGCTACACCTTC.

Points on this clone: Compared with germline, one end of the junction differs, possibly owing to a read error. The chain recombines TRBV6-5 with TRBJ1-6; the match to TRBD1 covers 9 bases. The CDR3 has 16 amino acids. The V gene's germline CDR1 is MNHEY and CDR2 SVGAGI. Written as DNA, the CDR3 is TGTGCCAGCGGTTATACAGGGGGCTGGGAGAATTCACCCCTCCACTTT. Protein product: CASGYTGGWENSPLHF.

The chain combines TRBV10-2 with TRBJ2-7; tentative D call: TRBD1 (6 bases). This CDR3 is built from 14 residues. In germline, CDR1 is WSHSY, CDR2 SAAADI. Trimming stripped 3 bases from V and 5 bases from J, with 14 bases between. CDR3 nucleotide sequence: TGCGCCAGCAGTGATAGGGCAGGGGCCCACGAGCAGTACTTC. Amino acids: CASSDRAGAHEQYF.

The chain carries TRBV6-1 and TRBJ2-7, with TRBD1 matching 7 bases. Per the germline V gene, CDR1 is MNHNS and CDR2 is SASEGT. This CDR3 region has 13 residues. V lost 4 bases, J lost 5 bases, and 5 bases stayed unmatched. The CDR3 region is CASSANRGNEQYF. The CDR3 DNA is TGTGCCAGCAGTGCGAACAGGGGAAACGAGCAGTACTTC.

The genes are TRBV6-5 and TRBJ2-7; 7 nucleotides align to TRBD1. The J segment lost 3 bases and the V segment lost 6 bases, leaving 8 bases of the junction unmatched. Germline values: CDR1 MNHEY, CDR2 SVGAGI. The CDR3 is 14 amino acids. The CDR3 is CASSPYRGSYEQYF. The CDR3 bases are TGTGCCAGCAGCCCCTACAGGGGAAGCTACGAGCAGTACTTC.

This chain connects TRBV5-6 to TRBJ1-3, with unresolved D. V shed 1 base and J shed 1 base, with 9 bases lying between them. CDR1 and CDR2 from the germline V gene are SGHDT and YYEEEE. CDR3 length: 15 residues. CDR3 DNA sequence: TGTGCCAGCAGCTTGCTGGCCGGGTCTGGAAACACCATATATTTT. It encodes CASSLLAGSGNTIYF.

The chain carries TRBV15 and TRBJ1-6; 10 nucleotides align to TRBD1. The CDR3 has 16 residues. Germline values: CDR1 LNHNV, CDR2 YYDKDF (reference sequence). The junction had 5 bases not matched to a gene; V was cut back by 1 base and J by 8 bases. CDR3 coding DNA: TGTGCCACCAGCAGAGGGGACAGGGGACGGGATTCACCCCTCCACTTT. Translated, it gives CATSRGDRGRDSPLHF.

In its sample, this clone was seen a few times. The chain uses TRBV27 and TRBJ1-2; the match to TRBD1 covers 10 bases. The germline CDR1 and CDR2 sequences are MNHEY and SMNVEV (reference sequence). The length of the CDR3 is 12 residues. CDR3 protein: CYRDRGLHGYTF. CDR3 nucleotide sequence: TGTTACCGGGACAGGGGACTTCATGGCTACACCTTC.

The chain employs TRBV9 and TRBJ2-6; no clear D gene. Germline CDR1 reads SGDLS; CDR2 reads YYNGEE. The CDR3 has 16 amino acids. V was cut by 0 bases and J by 0 bases, with 7 bases left in between. The CDR3 DNA sequence: TGTGCCAGCAGCGTAGTGGCAGTCTCTGGGGCCAACGTCCTGACTTTC. Translated: CASSVVAVSGANVLTF.

This clone was seen once. The chain uses TRBV5-5 and TRBJ2-7, with TRBD1 matching 11 bases. CDR1 SGHKS and CDR2 YYEKEE come from the germline V gene (reference sequence). V lost 4 bases to trimming and J lost 0 bases; unmatched junction nucleotides: 3. CDR3 length: 15 residues. The CDR3 DNA is TGTGCCAGCAGCGATGGGACAGGGGGCTCCTACGAGCAGTACTTC. Translation: CASSDGTGGSYEQYF.

The CDR3 spells CASSLRTGRNEQFF. The CDR3 nucleotides read TGTGCCAGCAGCCTAAGGACAGGAAGGAATGAGCAGTTCTTC. The chain carries TRBV5-4 and TRBJ2-1; 7 bases map to TRBD1. The V and J ends lost 4 bases and 7 bases, in that order; junction bases with no gene match: 8. CDR1 is SGHNT and CDR2 is YYREEE in the germline V gene (reference sequence). The CDR3 totals 14 residues.

This chain links TRBV6-6 with TRBJ2-7, with TRBD1 identical over 7 bases. With V trimmed by 4 bases and J by 8 bases, 2 bases remained unmatched. This CDR3 is built from 11 residues. Per germline, CDR1 MNHNY and CDR2 SVGAGI (reference sequence). The CDR3 sequence: CASSSGGKQYF. The CDR3 coding sequence is TGTGCCAGCAGTTCAGGGGGAAAGCAGTACTTC.

The rearrangement links TRBV28 to TRBJ1-1, with a possible D match to TRBD1 (5 bases). Trimming pared 7 bases from V and 1 base from J, leaving 22 bases between. There are 17 residues in the CDR3. Germline CDR1 and CDR2: MDHEN and SYDVKM. DNA of the CDR3: TGTGCCAGCAACTTACCGATCGGGGGGTCGGAGAACACTGAAGCTTTCTTT. Encoded protein: CASNLPIGGSENTEAFF. Full variable domain (missing parts from reference TRBV28 and TRBJ1-1): DVKVTQSSRYLVKRTGEKVFLECVQDMDHENMFWYRQDPGLGLRLIYFSYDVKMKEKGDIPEGYSVSREKKERFSLILESASTNQTSMYLCASNLPIGGSENTEAFFGQGTRLTVV.

The chain carries TRBV30 and TRBJ2-2, with 10 bases matching TRBD2. Trimming at V came to 1 base and at J to 6 bases, leaving 8 bases not matched to a gene. Germline lookup yields CDR1 GTSNPN and CDR2 SVGIG (reference sequence). The CDR3 runs 16 residues. Here the CDR3 reads CAWSGDPGLAAGELFF. The CDR3 coding sequence is TGTGCCTGGAGTGGGGACCCCGGACTAGCGGCCGGGGAGCTGTTTTTT.

Only one count was recorded for this clone. V is TRBV12-5 and J is TRBJ2-3; 9 bases map to TRBD1. V shed 3 bases, J shed 6 bases, and the junction held 1 base outside the gene matches. The CDR3 sequence is 13 residues long. Germline-derived CDR1 and CDR2 are LGHNT and FRNRAP. The CDR3 nucleotides are TGTGCTAGTGGTTTACAGGGGGCCGATACGCAGTATTTT. It is translated as CASGLQGADTQYF.

The chain combines TRBV5-1 with TRBJ2-1, with 8 bases matching TRBD2. This CDR3 region has 15 residues. The V segment lost 1 base and the J segment 7 bases; nucleotides outside the gene matches: 7. Germline V lookup: CDR1 SGHRS, CDR2 YFSETQ. CDR3 protein: CASSLTRGGWNEQFF. For the CDR3, the DNA is TGCGCCAGCAGCTTGACCCGGGGGGGCTGGAATGAGCAGTTCTTC.